The 10 T cell receptor beta chains below were found in one sample sequenced in a study of T cell changes during pregnancy in multiple sclerosis. Sequenced by immunoSEQ multiplex PCR; TCRdb stores in-frame clones only, minus some. The data hold 30,000 to 40,000 clones, with around 91% observed a single time. Sequences were derived from CD4+ T cells from peripheral blood mononuclear cells, sampled in the second trimester of pregnancy. Receptors originate from a female donor in good health, enrolled as a control in a pregnancy study.

This clone appeared once. The chain employs TRBV7-3 and TRBJ2-3, with a weak D call TRBD2 (5 bases). Trimming cost V 5 bases and J 6 bases, with 12 bases left between them. Germline CDR1 reads SGHTA; CDR2 reads FQGTGA. The CDR3 consists of 13 residues. DNA for the CDR3: TGTGCCAGCAGCCCCGGCAGAGGGGATACGCAGTATTTT. Protein product: CASSPGRGDTQYF. The variable domain in full, completed from reference TRBV7-3 and TRBJ2-3, reads GAGVSQTPSNKVTEKGKYVELRCDPISGHTALYWYRQSLGQGPEFLIYFQGTGAADDSGLPNDRFFAVRPEGSVSTLKIQRTERGDSAVYLCASSPGRGDTQYFGPGTRLTVL.

This clone was detected a few times. The chain uses TRBV6-1 and TRBJ1-5; D unclear. From germline, CDR1 is MNHNS and CDR2 SASEGT. Between the trimmed V and J ends, which lost 1 base and 9 bases, there was a span of 16 bases. CDR3 size: 15 residues. Here the CDR3 reads CASSEGWSSQGPQHF. The CDR3 DNA is TGTGCCAGCAGTGAAGGGTGGAGCTCCCAAGGGCCCCAGCATTTT.

This sequence joins TRBV11-3 and TRBJ1-1; 9 bases are shared with TRBD1. Germline V gene lookup returns CDR1 SGHNT and CDR2 YENEEA. The CDR3 covers 12 residues. The J segment lost 11 bases and the V segment lost 5 bases, leaving 6 bases of the junction unmatched. The CDR3 region is CASSPGTGLAFF. The CDR3 bases are TGTGCCAGCAGCCCAGGGACAGGGTTGGCTTTCTTT.

The rearrangement links TRBV28 to TRBJ2-7; no definite D call. This CDR3 has 13 amino acids. V lost 3 bases and J 3 bases, leaving 9 bases between the germline ends. Germline V CDR1 and CDR2: MDHEN, SYDVKM. CDR3: CASSFEEDYEQYF. DNA for the CDR3: TGTGCCAGCAGTTTTGAAGAGGACTACGAGCAGTACTTC. The full variable domain, rest sourced from reference TRBV28 and TRBJ2-7, is DVKVTQSSRYLVKRTGEKVFLECVQDMDHENMFWYRQDPGLGLRLIYFSYDVKMKEKGDIPEGYSVSREKKERFSLILESASTNQTSMYLCASSFEEDYEQYFGPGTRLTVT.

The chain joins TRBV7-9 to TRBJ1-1; the D gene is possibly TRBD1 (6 bases). From germline, CDR1 is SEHNR and CDR2 FQNEAQ (reference sequence). CDR3 length: 14 residues. The V end was cut by 1 base, the J end by 9 bases, with 15 bases between. CDR3 DNA sequence: TGTGCCAGCAGCTTAGGGGACACTGCCCAAAAAGCTTTCTTT. It translates to CASSLGDTAQKAFF.

This rearrangement joins TRBV9 to TRBJ2-5; 9 positions agree with TRBD1. After removal of 4 bases from V and 5 bases from J, the junction contained 6 bases not matched to a gene. The CDR3 has 14 amino acids. The germline V gene has CDR1 SGDLS and CDR2 YYNGEE. The CDR3 is CASSPGQGVETQYF. The CDR3 DNA sequence: TGTGCCAGCAGCCCGGGACAGGGAGTGGAGACCCAGTACTTC.

V usage is TRBV18 and J usage is TRBJ1-5; weak D call: TRBD1 (5 bases). V was clipped by 6 bases and J by 5 bases, with 11 bases between them. This CDR3 is built from 13 residues. Germline V gene sequence: CDR1 KGHSH, CDR2 LQKENI. Here the CDR3 DNA reads TGTGCCAGCTCTCGGGGGGATTATCAGCCCCAGCATTTT. This gives the protein CASSRGDYQPQHF. Supplemented by reference TRBV18 and TRBJ1-5, the full variable domain reads NAGVMQNPRHLVRRRGQEARLRCSPMKGHSHVYWYRQLPEEGLKFMVYLQKENIIDESGMPKERFSAEFPKEGPSILRIQQVVRGDSAAYFCASSRGDYQPQHFGDGTRLSIL.

This sequence joins TRBV6-5 and TRBJ1-2; D might be TRBD1 (6 bases). Germline lookup yields CDR1 MNHEY and CDR2 SVGAGI. V was shortened by 7 bases and J by 7 bases, with 19 bases between the two germline ends. The CDR3 is 14 residues long. The CDR3 bases are TGTGCCAGCACCGGAACAGGGAAGATAGGTGGCTACACCTTC. This encodes CASTGTGKIGGYTF.

This chain joins TRBV19 and TRBJ1-2, with 9 nucleotides matching TRBD1. The germline gives CDR1 LNHDA, CDR2 SQIVND (reference sequence). This CDR3 has 16 residues. Unmatched junction bases numbered 11, after V lost 3 bases and J lost 6 bases. CDR3 protein: CASSIQRLQGADGYTF. CDR3 DNA: TGTGCCAGTAGTATTCAGCGCCTACAGGGGGCGGATGGCTACACCTTC.

CDR3 coding DNA: TGTGCCAGCAGCAAACTAGCGGGGGGGGATACGCAGTATTTT. Translated, it gives CASSKLAGGDTQYF. The chain joins TRBV5-5 to TRBJ2-3; TRBD2 agrees at 13 bases. The CDR3 contains 14 residues. Germline loops: CDR1 SGHKS, CDR2 YYEKEE (reference sequence). V lost 4 bases, J lost 6 bases, and 2 bases stayed unmatched.